This is a list of T cell receptor beta chains from one sample in a study of shared clonotypes between healthy human individuals. Profiling relied on immunoSEQ multiplex PCR, and the TCRdb table lists in-frame clones only, not all of them. The top ten hold about a quarter of the sample, which has 90,000 to 150,000 clones, approximately 70% seen once. The material sequenced was memory CD8+ T cells sorted from blood. The receptors shown here come from a young woman in good health. Each CDR3 is given with its conserved first and last residue. A D gene is named only where the DNA matches it firmly. Size tells how often a clone was seen (once, few, many) or the class of an expanded clone, and some rows leave it out.

D gene: -; V gene: TRBV25-1; CDR3 length: 16; J gene: TRBJ2-2; clone size: -; CDR3 DNA: TGTGCCAGCACTGAAGACAAAGGGGGTTTCACCGGGGAGCTGTTTTTT; CDR3 protein: CASTEDKGGFTGELFF
D gene: -; V gene: TRBV25-1; CDR3 length: 15; J gene: TRBJ2-3; clone size: few; CDR3 DNA: TGTGCCAGCCTTTCCGGGTCGGCGGGCACAGATACGCAGTATTTT; CDR3 protein: CASLSGSAGTDTQYF
D gene: TRBD1; V gene: TRBV4-1; CDR3 length: 15; J gene: TRBJ1-4; clone size: -; CDR3 DNA: TGCGCCAGCAGCCAAATACAGGGGGTTAATGAAAAACTGTTTTTT; CDR3 protein: CASSQIQGVNEKLFF
D gene: -; V gene: TRBV5-5; CDR3 length: 15; J gene: TRBJ1-1; clone size: -; CDR3 DNA: TGTGCCAGCAGCTTGGGGGACCCGGGAACCACTGAAGCTTTCTTT; CDR3 protein: CASSLGDPGTTEAFF
D gene: TRBD1; V gene: TRBV19; CDR3 length: 16; J gene: TRBJ2-1; clone size: -; CDR3 DNA: TGTGCCAGTAGTATAGTAGGGGGCTTAAGCTACAATGAGCAGTTCTTC; CDR3 protein: CASSIVGGLSYNEQFF
D gene: -; V gene: TRBV7-9; CDR3 length: 14; J gene: TRBJ2-2; clone size: -; CDR3 DNA: TGTGCCACCCCGGGCATGAGGGCCACCGGGGAGCTGTTTTTT; CDR3 protein: CATPGMRATGELFF
D gene: -; V gene: TRBV19; CDR3 length: 13; J gene: TRBJ2-7; clone size: -; CDR3 DNA: TGTGCCAGTAGTATGACGGTCACCTACGAGCAGTACTTC; CDR3 protein: CASSMTVTYEQYF
D gene: -; V gene: TRBV29-1; CDR3 length: 13; J gene: TRBJ2-2; clone size: -; CDR3 DNA: TGCAGCGTTGACACTTCCTCTACCGGGGAGCTGTTTTTT; CDR3 protein: CSVDTSSTGELFF
D gene: TRBD2; V gene: TRBV7-2; CDR3 length: 14; J gene: TRBJ2-7; clone size: -; CDR3 DNA: TGTGCCAGCAGCTTATTGCGGGAGCCTTACGAGCAGTACTTC; CDR3 protein: CASSLLREPYEQYF
D gene: -; V gene: TRBV14; CDR3 length: 18; J gene: TRBJ2-1; clone size: -; CDR3 DNA: TGTGCCAGCAGCCCCCACGAGTGGTGGGAGAGCTCCTACAATGAGCAGTTCTTC; CDR3 protein: CASSPHEWWESSYNEQFF
D gene: -; V gene: TRBV28; CDR3 length: 14; J gene: TRBJ2-1; clone size: -; CDR3 DNA: TGTGCCAGCTGGTCTTTAGGGGACTACAATGAGCAGTTCTTC; CDR3 protein: CASWSLGDYNEQFF
D gene: TRBD2; V gene: TRBV6-6; CDR3 length: 16; J gene: TRBJ2-3; clone size: few; CDR3 DNA: TGTGCCAGCAGTAGGACTAGCGGGTTATACACAGATACGCAGTATTTT; CDR3 protein: CASSRTSGLYTDTQYF
D gene: -; V gene: TRBV6-6; CDR3 length: 14; J gene: TRBJ2-7; clone size: once; CDR3 DNA: TGTGCCAGCAGTCTCAGGCTAGAGGGCTACGAGCAGTACTTC; CDR3 protein: CASSLRLEGYEQYF
D gene: -; V gene: TRBV7-6; CDR3 length: 16; J gene: TRBJ1-3; clone size: -; CDR3 DNA: TGTGCCAGCAGCCAGAGCCAGGCCATCGCGGTAAACACCATATATTTT; CDR3 protein: CASSQSQAIAVNTIYF
D gene: TRBD1; V gene: TRBV6-5; CDR3 length: 13; J gene: TRBJ1-2; clone size: -; CDR3 DNA: TGTGCCAGCAGGGGACAGGGGCTAAGGGGCTACACCTTC; CDR3 protein: CASRGQGLRGYTF
D gene: TRBD2; V gene: TRBV14; CDR3 length: 17; J gene: TRBJ2-2; clone size: -; CDR3 DNA: TGTGCCAGCAGCCAAGGGCGTCTAGCGGCGAGCACCGGGGAGCTGTTTTTT; CDR3 protein: CASSQGRLAASTGELFF
D gene: -; V gene: TRBV4-2; CDR3 length: 15; J gene: TRBJ2-5; clone size: few; CDR3 DNA: TGTGCCAGCAGCCCGAGGGAGGGGGACCAAGAGACCCAGTACTTC; CDR3 protein: CASSPREGDQETQYF
D gene: TRBD1; V gene: TRBV28; CDR3 length: 14; J gene: TRBJ2-7; clone size: -; CDR3 DNA: TGTGCCAGCAGCTGGACAGGGGGCGGAGGCGAGCAGTACTTC; CDR3 protein: CASSWTGGGGEQYF
D gene: -; V gene: TRBV12-2; CDR3 length: 15; J gene: TRBJ1-5; clone size: -; CDR3 DNA: TGTGCCAGCAGCTCGACAGGGTCAGGCAATCAGCCCCAGCATTTT; CDR3 protein: CASSSTGSGNQPQHF
D gene: -; V gene: TRBV10-3; CDR3 length: 13; J gene: TRBJ1-1; clone size: once; CDR3 DNA: TGTGCCATCAGTGATTCAGGGAACACTGAAGCTTTCTTT; CDR3 protein: CAISDSGNTEAFF
D gene: TRBD1; V gene: TRBV27; CDR3 length: 14; J gene: TRBJ2-7; clone size: -; CDR3 DNA: TGTGCCAGCAGTACAGGGACAGGGGTTTACGAGCAGTACTTC; CDR3 protein: CASSTGTGVYEQYF
D gene: -; V gene: TRBV5-6; CDR3 length: 17; J gene: TRBJ2-7; clone size: -; CDR3 DNA: TGTGCCAGCAGCTTGTGGGGAACAGGGTCTGACGGATTCGAGCAGTACTTC; CDR3 protein: CASSLWGTGSDGFEQYF
D gene: -; V gene: TRBV25-1; CDR3 length: 14; J gene: TRBJ2-7; clone size: -; CDR3 DNA: TGTGCCAGCAGTGACAAGGACGGAGGCTACGAGCAGTACTTC; CDR3 protein: CASSDKDGGYEQYF
D gene: -; V gene: TRBV6-5; CDR3 length: 11; J gene: TRBJ1-1; clone size: -; CDR3 DNA: TGTGCCATGCTGATGGACACTGAAGCTTTCTTT; CDR3 protein: CAMLMDTEAFF
D gene: TRBD2; V gene: TRBV5-8; CDR3 length: 15; J gene: TRBJ2-3; clone size: once; CDR3 DNA: TGTGCCAGCAGCCCCAGGACTAGCGGGACGGATACGCAGTATTTT; CDR3 protein: CASSPRTSGTDTQYF
D gene: -; V gene: TRBV21-1; CDR3 length: 17; J gene: TRBJ2-7; clone size: -; CDR3 DNA: TGTGCCAGCAGCAAATGGGGCGTAGGACTAGTGCCCTACGAGCAGTACTTC; CDR3 protein: CASSKWGVGLVPYEQYF
D gene: TRBD2; V gene: TRBV4-1; CDR3 length: 14; J gene: TRBJ2-5; clone size: -; CDR3 DNA: TGCGCCAGCAGCATGCGGACTAGAACGGAGACCCAGTACTTC; CDR3 protein: CASSMRTRTETQYF
D gene: -; V gene: TRBV2; CDR3 length: 12; J gene: TRBJ1-5; clone size: -; CDR3 DNA: TGTGCCAGCAGTGATCCGGGTCAGCCCCAGCATTTT; CDR3 protein: CASSDPGQPQHF
D gene: -; V gene: TRBV7-9; CDR3 length: 15; J gene: TRBJ2-5; clone size: -; CDR3 DNA: TGTGCCAGCAGTTCACAGAGGACCCCTGGGGAGACCCAGTACTTC; CDR3 protein: CASSSQRTPGETQYF
D gene: -; V gene: TRBV9; CDR3 length: 14; J gene: TRBJ1-1; clone size: -; CDR3 DNA: TGTGCCAGCAGCGTAGTTCGGGGAGACACTGAAGCTTTCTTT; CDR3 protein: CASSVVRGDTEAFF
D gene: -; V gene: TRBV7-8; CDR3 length: 13; J gene: TRBJ2-7; clone size: -; CDR3 DNA: TGTGCCAGCAGCTTAAGGGGGTCCTACGAGCAGTACTTC; CDR3 protein: CASSLRGSYEQYF
D gene: -; V gene: TRBV30; CDR3 length: 14; J gene: TRBJ2-3; clone size: -; CDR3 DNA: TGTGGGCTTCTTCCTCATACTAGCACAGATACGCAGTATTTT; CDR3 protein: CGLLPHTSTDTQYF
D gene: -; V gene: TRBV11-2; CDR3 length: 15; J gene: TRBJ2-2; clone size: -; CDR3 DNA: TGTGCCAGCACCCTCTTTCGTCGCGGGACCGGGGAGCTGTTTTTT; CDR3 protein: CASTLFRRGTGELFF
D gene: -; V gene: TRBV10-3; CDR3 length: 14; J gene: TRBJ2-7; clone size: once; CDR3 DNA: TGTGCCAGCAGTGTTGGGACTGACTCCTACGAGCAGTACTTC; CDR3 protein: CASSVGTDSYEQYF
D gene: -; V gene: TRBV14; CDR3 length: 14; J gene: TRBJ1-2; clone size: few; CDR3 DNA: TGTGCCAGCAGCGAGGTTGGGCAGTCCTATGGCTACACCTTC; CDR3 protein: CASSEVGQSYGYTF
D gene: TRBD1; V gene: TRBV5-4; CDR3 length: 15; J gene: TRBJ2-5; clone size: once; CDR3 DNA: TGTGCCAGCTCCGGGCCGGGACAGGGGGAAGAGACCCAGTACTTC; CDR3 protein: CASSGPGQGEETQYF
D gene: -; V gene: TRBV7-6; CDR3 length: 14; J gene: TRBJ2-2; clone size: -; CDR3 DNA: TGTGCCAGCAGCTTAGCGCCGGACACCGGGGAGCTGTTTTTT; CDR3 protein: CASSLAPDTGELFF
D gene: -; V gene: TRBV7-6; CDR3 length: 15; J gene: TRBJ2-5; clone size: -; CDR3 DNA: TGTGCCAGCAGCTGGATGAGGGCGGGGTGGGAGACCCAGTACTTC; CDR3 protein: CASSWMRAGWETQYF
D gene: -; V gene: TRBV5-1; CDR3 length: 15; J gene: TRBJ2-7; clone size: -; CDR3 DNA: TGCGCCAGCAGCCTAAATGGCGAGGGCGTCGACGAGCAGTACTTC; CDR3 protein: CASSLNGEGVDEQYF
D gene: -; V gene: TRBV6-5; CDR3 length: 15; J gene: TRBJ1-1; clone size: -; CDR3 DNA: TGTGCCAGCAGTTACGGGGGCCGGGGGAACACTGAAGCTTTCTTT; CDR3 protein: CASSYGGRGNTEAFF
D gene: -; V gene: TRBV20-1; CDR3 length: 10; J gene: TRBJ1-1; clone size: -; CDR3 DNA: TGCAGGCTCGGGGGGGTCGAAGCTTTCTTT; CDR3 protein: CRLGGVEAFF